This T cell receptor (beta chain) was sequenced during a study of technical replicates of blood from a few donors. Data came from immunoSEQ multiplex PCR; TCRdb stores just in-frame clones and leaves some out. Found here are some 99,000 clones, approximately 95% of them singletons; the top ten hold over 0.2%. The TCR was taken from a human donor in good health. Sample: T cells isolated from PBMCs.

CDR3 protein: CARTLQGANEQFF. In DNA, the CDR3 is TGTGCCAGAACATTACAGGGGGCAAATGAGCAGTTCTTC. This chain links TRBV2 with TRBJ2-1; the match to TRBD1 covers 9 bases. The V gene end was trimmed by 9 bases and the J gene end by 7 bases; junction bases not matched to a gene: 7. There are 13 residues in the CDR3. From germline, CDR1 is SNHLY and CDR2 FYNNEI.